This T cell receptor (beta chain) was observed in a study of cytomegalovirus exposure and HLA in healthy donors. Trimming removed 4 bases from V and 3 bases from J; junction bases left unmatched: 8. Germline V gene sequence: CDR1 SGHKS, CDR2 YYEKEE (reference sequence). The CDR3 has 15 amino acids. Study-level results: High sensitivity and specificity were reportedly achieved when the classifier diagnosed cytomegalovirus status. CMV antigen specificity of a few CMV-associated chains was confirmed in vitro. Cytomegalovirus association was assigned to about 180 TCR beta chains. TCR sequences were mostly rare, though some public TCRs occurred in many donors.

Method: immunoSEQ multiplex PCR; TCRdb's copy keeps in-frame clones and lacks some. The table records roughly 120,000 clones, around 86% of them present only once. As concerns this clone: Its antigen remains unidentified.

The receptor comes from a man between 18 and 35 years old in good health and CMV-seronegative. The chain uses TRBV5-5 and TRBJ2-5; 8 nucleotides match TRBD1. Sequenced: PBMCs. DNA of the CDR3: TGTGCCAGCAGCGTTGGGACAGGACGAAAAGAGACCCAGTACTTC. It codes for CASSVGTGRKETQYF.